This T cell receptor (beta chain) emerged from a study of naive and memory T cell subsets (dated by TCRdb to about 2017). At the level of the whole study: An open-source, UMI-based TCR alpha and beta sequencing pipeline was applied to sorted naive and memory peripheral blood T cell subsets. The functional CMV T cell responses agreed completely with IgG serology results. RNA was DNase-treated and reverse transcribed with TCR constant-region primers, mostly using SuperScript III. What the work shows at the level of the full study, not this receptor alone: Following error correction, more than 95% of naive TCR sequences occurred only once, which made naive abundance distributions much steeper than those of memory subsets. TCR abundance followed a power law whose exponent differed between naive and memory subsets but was consistent across the three individuals. Gini index rose and Shannon and inverse Simpson diversity fell from naive through CM, EM and EMRA in both CD4 and CD8 cells. Each clonotype was defined as a single alpha or beta chain sequence rather than as a paired alpha/beta receptor. The repertoire findings for the naive and memory subsets could not be validated, as no ground truth was available. RNA-based TCR counts may be influenced by expression changes linked to T cell activation and differentiation.

CDR3 length: 14 amino acids, cysteine to phenylalanine. Just the 42-base CDR3 DNA is kept, in frame starting at base 1. Looking up the germline V gene yields CDR1 SGHDN and CDR2 FVKESK. The trim is 1 base for V and 5 bases for J, with a gap of 8 bases between the germline ends. About this clonotype: It has no known antigen specificity. The input lacks base qualities; no much larger clone sits a single base away.

From the second PCR step onward, the TCR alpha chain libraries and the TCR beta chain libraries were amplified separately. Donor CMV status was determined by IFNgamma production from CD4+ T cells after overnight stimulation of fresh PBMCs with CMV viral lysate. CD4 T cells were positively selected using Miltenyi beads, after which CD8 T cells were positively selected from the CD4-negative fraction. After staining for CD3, CD4, CD8, CD45RA, CD27 and a live/dead dye, cells were sorted on a BD Aria II into four subsets based on CD45RA and CD27. Blood came from a few healthy volunteers, each fractionated into CD4 and CD8 T cells and then into four differentiation subsets. Roughly 0.11 L of peripheral blood was drawn per donor, and PBMC were isolated by Ficoll-Paque PLUS density-gradient centrifugation. Sorted cells were lysed in RLT buffer, after which RNA was extracted using a Qiagen RNeasy kit and stored at -80 degrees C.

The protocol used for the library was UMI-ligation and nested PCR. An equimolar mix of two oligonucleotides covering both TRBC1 and TRBC2 was used as the beta constant-region primer. The ligated cDNA went through four rounds of PCR with nested alpha and beta constant-region primers together with the SP2 primer. A single-stranded oligonucleotide containing the SP2 primer and a 12-nucleotide UMI was joined to the 3' end of the cDNA by T4 RNA ligase 1. The ligation reaction was incubated at 16°C for roughly 19-24 hours. PCR2 was typically run as a SYBR Green qPCR and stopped at a predetermined threshold to prevent over-amplification. Every purification after the first one was done using Agencourt AMPure XP magnetic beads. Libraries were quantified by Qubit and checked on a TapeStation, with a main peak expected near 650 bp. The pooled libraries were sequenced on an Illumina MiSeq using v2 2x251 paired-end kits, which usually yielded roughly 0.95-2.2 million reads per sample. Libraries were pooled at around 3.8 nM per sample, and roughly 4.5-8% PhiX was added to improve cluster recognition. Processing in the source paper ran as follows. FASTQ reads processed by Demultiplexor were assigned V and J genes by Decombinator through tag matching that tolerated a single base-pair mismatch. Collapsinator relied on UMIs to fix sequencing errors as well as frequency errors caused by PCR heterogeneity. CDR3Translator translated TCRs and extracted CDR3s from the conserved cysteine to the FGXG phenylalanine, flagging non-productive sequences. Gini, Shannon entropy and inverse Simpson indices were calculated on repertoires that had been subsampled to equal numbers of UMI-defined TCRs. Within the linear range, a power law was fitted by maximum likelihood to the distributions of clonotype abundance. Similar UMI counts, unique TCR numbers and clonal distributions were obtained with the pipeline and with MIGEC on one naive CD8 sample. Repertoires were searched for 7,000 to 7,500 CMV-associated CDR3 sequences compiled from VDJdb and a published dataset. The public sequencing data were trimmed at Q25 with fastp and processed into clonotypes with MiXCR by TCRdb, which kept only in-frame beta chains. Every distinct CDR3 protein forms one entry, paired with its most common genes and DNA. It is TCRdb's table, rather than the study itself, that gives the V and J calls and clone size. Within this sample are 120,000 or so distinct CDR3 sequences, with around a third of them counted one time only. Of the sample, about 0.85% is held by the ten largest clones.

The clonotype comes from a human donor in good health. Sample: central memory CD4+ T cells from blood. This specimen's cell subset or site label, interpreted: central memory, CD45RA- CD27+. This chain joins TRBV14 to TRBJ2-2; there is no confident call for the D gene. The sequenced DNA is TGTGCCAGCAGCCAAGTCCAGGCTACCGGGGAGCTGTTTTTT. Its translation reads: CASSQVQATGELFF.